Shown below are 11 T cell receptor beta chains from a single sample sequenced in a study of blood T cell repertoires in COVID-19. Produced via immunoSEQ multiplex PCR; TCRdb's table is partial and in-frame only. The sample consists of approximately 47,000 clones, more than 75% of them appearing once. The specimen sequenced was peripheral blood. The receptors were sampled from a woman in her sixties or seventies with acute or convalescent COVID-19.

The chain recombines TRBV19 with TRBJ2-3; a possible D gene is TRBD2 (7 bases). The CDR3 runs 14 residues. V lost 7 bases to trimming and J lost 3 bases, with 14 bases between them. The germline CDR1 and CDR2 sequences are LNHDA and SQIVND (reference sequence). The CDR3 DNA is TGTGCCAGTAATGAGGGAGGGGGAACAGATACGCAGTATTTT. Amino acid sequence: CASNEGGGTDTQYF.

This chain joins TRBV19 and TRBJ2-1; 7 bases line up with TRBD2. Per the germline V gene, CDR1 is LNHDA and CDR2 is SQIVND (reference sequence). The ends lost 3 bases at V and 2 bases at J; junction bases unmatched: 4. CDR3 length: 15 amino acids. The CDR3: CASSMRLAAYNEQFF. In nucleotides, the CDR3 is TGTGCCAGTAGTATGCGGCTAGCGGCCTACAATGAGCAGTTCTTC.

This sequence joins TRBV24-1 and TRBJ2-3, with 9 positions matching TRBD1. CDR3 size: 13 residues. The ends lost 10 bases at V and 10 bases at J; junction bases unmatched: 11. The germline CDR1 and CDR2 sequences are KGHDR and SFDVKD. The CDR3 DNA sequence: TGTGCCACTGGGGACAGGGCTACTGGTGCGCAGTATTTT. This encodes CATGDRATGAQYF.

CDR3 loop: CASSLDGGRTGELFF. The CDR3 DNA follows: TGTGCCAGCAGCTTGGACGGGGGGAGGACCGGGGAGCTGTTTTTT. The V call is TRBV5-6, the J call TRBJ2-2, with TRBD2 matching 7 bases. This CDR3 region has 15 residues. The germline V gene encodes CDR1 SGHDT and CDR2 YYEEEE. J gave up 5 bases and V 0 bases, and 4 bases lay outside the gene matches.

V usage is TRBV10-3 and J usage is TRBJ2-3; 12 positions match TRBD2. The germline CDR1 and CDR2 sequences are ENHRY and SYGVKD. J lost 4 bases, V lost 0 bases, and 2 bases had no gene match. The CDR3 is 16 residues long. This chain's CDR3 is CAISESWTSGADTQYF. CDR3 in DNA: TGTGCCATCAGTGAGTCCTGGACTAGCGGGGCAGATACGCAGTATTTT.

The J gene is TRBJ2-2, the V gene TRBV9, with a possible D match to TRBD2 (5 bases). The V end was cut by 0 bases, the J end by 0 bases, with 6 bases between. The length of the CDR3 is 15 residues. Germline CDR1 and CDR2: SGDLS and YYNGEE. CDR3 sequence reads: CASSVGGANTGELFF. The DNA for the CDR3 is TGTGCCAGCAGCGTAGGGGGAGCGAACACCGGGGAGCTGTTTTTT.

V gene TRBV6-2 or TRBV6-3 combines with J gene TRBJ1-1; 8 nucleotides match TRBD1. The length of the CDR3 is 17 residues. V shed 6 bases and J 4 bases; nucleotides not matched to a gene: 16. From germline, CDR1 is MNHEY and CDR2 SVGEGT. CDR3 residues: CASSFTIVTGGSTEAFF. CDR3 coding DNA: TGTGCCAGCAGCTTTACCATCGTCACAGGGGGGAGCACTGAAGCTTTCTTT.

The count of this clone is one. The chain joins TRBV7-2 to TRBJ2-1; a possible D gene is TRBD2 (6 bases). The V gene lost 5 bases and the J gene lost 5 bases, with 16 bases spanning the gap. This CDR3 is 15 amino acids long. CDR1 is SGHTA and CDR2 is FQGNSA in the germline V gene. The DNA for the CDR3 is TGTGCCAGCAGCCCCGGACTAAGAAGGGACAATGAGCAGTTCTTC. Amino acid sequence: CASSPGLRRDNEQFF. The full variable domain, completed using reference TRBV7-2 and TRBJ2-1, is GAGVSQSPSNKVTEKGKDVELRCDPISGHTALYWYRQSLGQGLEFLIYFQGNSAPDKSGLPSDRFSAERTGGSVSTLTIQRTQQEDSAVYLCASSPGLRRDNEQFFGPGTRLTVL.

This clone was recorded only once. The rearrangement joins TRBV28 to TRBJ1-5; 8 bases map to TRBD1. V trimming: 7 bases; J trimming: 1 base; junction bases outside the gene matches: 15. This CDR3 has 18 residues. Germline V CDR1 and CDR2: MDHEN, SYDVKM. In DNA, the CDR3 is TGTGCCAGCATGTTCGGCTCCCAGGGGGCAGCGAGCAATCAGCCCCAGCATTTT. This codes for CASMFGSQGAASNQPQHF.

This rearrangement joins TRBV7-6 to TRBJ2-3, with D perhaps TRBD2 (5 bases). Germline V lookup: CDR1 SGHVS, CDR2 FNYEAQ. The CDR3 runs to 15 residues. V lost 1 base, J lost 6 bases, and 14 bases lay in between. CDR3 sequence (DNA): TGTGCCAGCAGCTTAGGGGCGGGCCCGAGGGATACGCAGTATTTT. It yields the protein CASSLGAGPRDTQYF.

The CDR3 reads CASSLTREAEAFF. In DNA form, the CDR3 reads TGTGCCAGCAGCTTAACGAGAGAAGCTGAAGCTTTCTTT. The rearrangement joins TRBV7-3 to TRBJ1-1; D not resolved. V was trimmed by 0 bases and J by 6 bases, leaving 8 bases between them. Germline loops: CDR1 SGHTA, CDR2 FQGTGA. CDR3 length: 13 residues.